The TCR beta chain described here comes from a study of long-term antiretroviral therapy in people with HIV. From germline, CDR1 is LNHDA and CDR2 SQIVND (reference sequence). The CDR3 consists of 14 residues. V lost 8 bases and J 0 bases, leaving 11 bases between the germline ends. Survey-level immunoSEQ v3.0 assays were run. TCRdb's table, derived via immunoSEQ multiplex PCR, lists solely in-frame clones and lacks some. The repertoire holds 25,000 to 30,000 clones, with roughly 93% as singletons. Study-level results: Whereas controls had wider CDR3 length ranges, HIV repertoires had narrower ones. Transplant donor controls retained higher diversity, though diversity increased after ART.

At least two post-ART and at least one pre-ART PBMC sample were available for each donor. As concerns this clone: What it binds is unknown.

The chain is built from TRBV19 and TRBJ1-3, with D possibly TRBD1 on 5 matching bases. The material was unsorted PBMCs, obtained about 6.5 years after starting antiretroviral therapy. The sequence derives from a woman in her thirties or forties with HIV. In nucleotides, the CDR3 is TGTGCCAGTCGAGAGGGGTTCTCTGGAAACACCATATATTTT. Translating gives CASREGFSGNTIYF.